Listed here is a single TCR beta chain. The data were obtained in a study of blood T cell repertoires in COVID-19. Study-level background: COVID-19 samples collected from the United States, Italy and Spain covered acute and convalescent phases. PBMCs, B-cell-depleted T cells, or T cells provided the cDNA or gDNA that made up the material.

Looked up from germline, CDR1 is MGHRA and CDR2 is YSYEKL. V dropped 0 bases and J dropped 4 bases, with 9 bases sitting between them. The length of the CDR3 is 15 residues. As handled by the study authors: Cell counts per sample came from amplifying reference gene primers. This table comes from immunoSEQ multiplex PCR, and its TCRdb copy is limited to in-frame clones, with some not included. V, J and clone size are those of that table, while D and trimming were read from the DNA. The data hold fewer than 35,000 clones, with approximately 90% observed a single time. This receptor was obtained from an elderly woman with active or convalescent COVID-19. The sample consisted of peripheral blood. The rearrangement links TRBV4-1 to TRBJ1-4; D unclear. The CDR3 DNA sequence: TGCGCCAGCAGCCAAGATTCGGGTGGTAATGAAAAACTGTTTTTT. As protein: CASSQDSGGNEKLFF.